These 30 T cell receptor beta chains share one sample of origin, sequenced in a study of regulatory T cells in long-lasting Graves disease. Time point reported: newly diagnosed GD, antithyroid drugs for less than 3 months. The TCR library was prepared using RNA isolated from PBMCs. Arm-PCR of CDR3 regions and iRepertoire HTBI primers were the basis on which TCR beta libraries were built. MiXCR, applied by TCRdb to the multiplex PCR reads, yields one record per CDR3 protein. The sample holds around 250,000 distinct CDR3 sequences, around a sixth seen once. The sample also formed part of further work on T cells in Graves' hyperthyroidism and ophthalmopathy.

The sequencing used peripheral blood mononuclear cells (PBMCs), collected at new diagnosis, from a patient treated with antithyroid drugs. All receptors come from a woman under 40 with Graves disease.

This clonotype was seen at least ten times. V gene TRBV2 combines with J gene TRBJ1-5; unclear D gene. Germline assignment: CDR1 SNHLY and CDR2 FYNNEI. V lost 5 bases and J 4 bases, leaving 12 bases between the germline ends. The CDR3 runs 14 residues. CDR3 sequence (DNA): TGTGCCAGCAGTTTAATCAGAGTTAATCAGCCCCAGCATTTT. Encoded protein: CASSLIRVNQPQHF.

This clonotype was seen ten or more times. The chain employs TRBV19 and TRBJ1-1, with D tentatively TRBD1 (5 bases). The CDR3 sequence is 17 residues long. The germline V gene has CDR1 LNHDA and CDR2 SQIVND (reference sequence). Deletions cut 7 bases from V and 3 bases from J, with 24 bases between. CDR3 protein: CASTKYPDQGRDTEAFF. The DNA for the CDR3 is TGTGCCAGTACCAAATATCCGGACCAGGGCCGCGACACTGAAGCTTTCTTT.

This clonotype was found a few times. The chain recombines TRBV19 with TRBJ1-6; 8 positions match TRBD1. Germline V lookup: CDR1 LNHDA, CDR2 SQIVND (reference sequence). The CDR3 totals 14 residues. With V trimmed by 5 bases and J by 9 bases, 6 bases remained unmatched. CDR3 in DNA: TGTGCCAGTAGTCGACAGGGGATCGGTTCACCCCTCCACTTT. Translation gives CASSRQGIGSPLHF.

This clonotype has at least ten counts. The chain joins TRBV7-3 to TRBJ2-5; D ambiguous. The CDR3 covers 15 residues. The V gene lost 0 bases and the J gene lost 0 bases, with 8 bases spanning the gap. CDR1 and CDR2 (germline): SGHTA, FQGTGA. The CDR3 here is CASSLTAEYQETQYF. The CDR3 DNA sequence: TGTGCCAGCAGCTTAACGGCTGAATACCAAGAGACCCAGTACTTC.

This clonotype was seen repeatedly, ten times or more. The chain employs TRBV20-1 and TRBJ2-5; the match to TRBD1 covers 7 bases. This CDR3 comprises 16 residues. CDR1 is DFQATT and CDR2 is SNEGSKA in the germline V gene (reference sequence). After removal of 0 bases from V and 5 bases from J, the junction contained 12 bases not matched to a gene. CDR3 sequence: CSARDPARGRRETQYF. The CDR3 nucleotides are TGCAGTGCTAGAGACCCCGCGAGGGGGCGTCGGGAGACCCAGTACTTC.

This clonotype was recorded many times. A much more abundant neighbour one base away suggests this may be a read error. J is TRBJ1-3 and V is TRBV2; D gene uncertain. The V gene's germline CDR1 is SNHLY and CDR2 FYNNEI. This CDR3 has 16 amino acids. The CDR3 reads CASSDAGPNSGDTIYF. The CDR3 region has the DNA TGTGCCAGCAGTGACGCGGGCCCTAACTCTGGAGACACCATATATTTT.

The rearrangement uses TRBV5-1 and TRBJ2-5; the D gene is possibly TRBD1 (5 bases). Between the trimmed V and J ends, which lost 4 bases and 5 bases, there was a span of 15 bases. Per germline, CDR1 SGHRS and CDR2 YFSETQ. The CDR3 is 14 residues long. In DNA form, the CDR3 reads TGCGCCAGCAGCCAGTCCCAGGGTTCCGAGACCCAGTACTTC. It codes for CASSQSQGSETQYF.

The chain joins TRBV7-9 to TRBJ1-1; D call uncertain. Germline CDR1 and CDR2: SEHNR and FQNEAQ (reference sequence). Trimming left V 4 bases short and J 0 bases short, with 3 bases between. The CDR3 totals 12 residues. The DNA for the CDR3 is TGTGCCAGCAGCTCTATGAACACTGAAGCTTTCTTT. Translation: CASSSMNTEAFF.

This clonotype was counted ten times or more. V gene TRBV12-3 or TRBV12-4 combines with J gene TRBJ2-3; D is perhaps TRBD1 or TRBD2 (5 bases each). V gave up 3 bases and J gave up 5 bases, with 9 bases separating them. CDR3 length: 13 amino acids. The CDR3 sequence is CASSFGARDTQYF. As DNA, the CDR3 is TGTGCCAGCAGTTTCGGGGCAAGAGATACGCAGTATTTT.

This clonotype was detected many times. The V gene is TRBV10-2, the J gene TRBJ2-7; the match to TRBD1 covers 8 bases. The CDR3 contains 14 residues. The V gene end was trimmed by 6 bases and the J gene end by 0 bases; junction bases not matched to a gene: 4. The V gene's germline CDR1 is WSHSY and CDR2 SAAADI. CDR3 bases: TGCGCCAGCAGGGACAGGGAAGGCTCCTACGAGCAGTACTTC. It yields the protein CASRDREGSYEQYF.

This clonotype was found a few times. This may come from a read error, since a much larger clone is one base off. J is TRBJ1-1 and V is TRBV18; 7 nucleotides match TRBD1. The CDR3 has 15 amino acids. CDR1 is KGHSH and CDR2 is LQKENI in the germline V gene. The CDR3 DNA is TGTGCCAGCCCACCCGTGACAGGGATTGGCACTGAAGCTTTCTTT. It encodes CASPPVTGIGTEAFF.

The sample holds many counts of this clonotype. The genes are TRBV3-1 and TRBJ2-5, with D perhaps TRBD1 (6 bases). With 1 base removed from V and 7 bases from J, the gap between germline ends came to 7 bases. Germline CDR1 and CDR2: LGHDT and YNNKEL (reference sequence). This CDR3 has 12 residues. Written as DNA, the CDR3 is TGTGCCAGCAGCCAAGTCAGGGGGACCCAGTACTTC. Translated: CASSQVRGTQYF.

The table lists this clonotype with many counts. This chain joins TRBV12-5 and TRBJ2-3; unclear D gene. Trimming cost V 5 bases and J 6 bases, with 9 bases left between them. The length of the CDR3 is 12 residues. Germline loops: CDR1 LGHNT, CDR2 FRNRAP. This chain's CDR3 is CASGPLADTQYF. The CDR3 DNA reads as TGTGCTAGTGGTCCGCTGGCGGATACGCAGTATTTT.

This clonotype has a handful of counts. V is TRBV20-1 and J is TRBJ2-2; 8 nucleotides align to TRBD2. Germline-derived CDR1 and CDR2 are DFQATT and SNEGSKA (reference sequence). Trimming at V came to 2 bases and at J to 6 bases, leaving 5 bases not matched to a gene. The CDR3 length is 14 residues. The CDR3 here is CSARPPGGAGELFF. The DNA of the CDR3 is TGCAGTGCTAGACCCCCGGGGGGGGCCGGGGAGCTGTTTTTT.

The sample holds many counts of this clonotype. As DNA, the CDR3 is TGTGCCAGCCGCCGGACTAGCGGCTTCTCTAGCACAGATACGCAGTATTTT. Translated, it gives CASRRTSGFSSTDTQYF. The chain uses TRBV27 and TRBJ2-3; 10 bases agree with TRBD2. This CDR3 is 17 amino acids long. Germline V gene data show CDR1 as MNHEY and CDR2 as SMNVEV (reference sequence). Trimming removed 8 bases from V and 0 bases from J; junction bases left unmatched: 11.

This clonotype has at least ten counts. J is TRBJ1-2 and V is TRBV27; possible D gene TRBD1, 5 bases. V gave up 6 bases and J gave up 0 bases, with 11 bases separating them. CDR3 length: 14 residues. Per the germline V gene, CDR1 is MNHEY and CDR2 is SMNVEV (reference sequence). The DNA for the CDR3 is TGTGCCAGCAGGCGGGACCGCGCTAACTATGGCTACACCTTC. Translating it yields CASRRDRANYGYTF.

This clonotype was seen only a few times. The gene calls are TRBV6-5 and TRBJ1-5; no firm D call. This CDR3 is built from 17 residues. Germline V lookup: CDR1 MNHEY, CDR2 SVGAGI. Trimming left V 0 bases short and J 4 bases short, with 16 bases between. This CDR3 reads CASSYSEHQATNQPQHF. The CDR3 region has the DNA TGTGCCAGCAGTTACTCCGAGCATCAGGCAACAAATCAGCCCCAGCATTTT.

In this sample, this clonotype turned up many times. The chain combines TRBV7-8 with TRBJ1-1; D remains unclear. Trimming removed 5 bases from V and 9 bases from J, with 22 bases in between. Germline CDR1 is SGHVS and CDR2 is FQNEAQ. The length of the CDR3 is 15 residues. The CDR3, as DNA: TGTGCCAGCAGCCGAGTCACGACAAACCTCTCGCAAGCTTTCTTT. Amino acid sequence: CASSRVTTNLSQAFF.

The table lists this clonotype with many counts. This sequence joins TRBV12-5 and TRBJ1-1, with 8 nucleotides matching TRBD1. The trim removed 0 bases at V and 5 bases at J, leaving 8 bases unmatched. CDR1 LGHNT and CDR2 FRNRAP come from the germline V gene. This CDR3 has 16 residues. CDR3 DNA sequence: TGTGCTAGTGGTTTGGTACTTGACAGGGGTTTTACTGAAGCTTTCTTT. It specifies CASGLVLDRGFTEAFF.

This clonotype was counted many times. The chain combines TRBV6-1 with TRBJ1-6; TRBD1 is a possible D gene (6 bases). The germline V gene encodes CDR1 MNHNS and CDR2 SASEGT. The CDR3 is 15 residues long. V was clipped by 4 bases and J by 5 bases, with 12 bases between them. As DNA, the CDR3 is TGTGCCAGCAGTGTCGACAGGTTCAATAATTCACCCCTCCACTTT. Protein sequence: CASSVDRFNNSPLHF.

This clonotype was observed many times. At one end, the junction sequence differs from germline, possibly due to a read error. V and J are TRBV12-3 or TRBV12-4 and TRBJ2-3; D remains ambiguous. The CDR3 has 12 residues. The CDR3 here is CASSLGTDTQYF. In DNA form, the CDR3 reads TGTGCCAGCAGCTTAGGCACAGATACGCAGTATTTT.

V is TRBV7-3 and J is TRBJ2-2; 9 nucleotides agree with TRBD1. The junction had 11 bases not matched to a gene; V was cut back by 8 bases and J by 7 bases. CDR3 length: 15 residues. Germline V CDR1 and CDR2: SGHTA, FQGTGA. The CDR3 sequence is CASDELGTGSGELFF. CDR3 DNA: TGTGCCAGCGACGAATTGGGGACAGGGAGCGGGGAGCTGTTTTTT.

As for this clonotype: A much larger clonotype is one base distant, so this may be a read error. This rearrangement joins TRBV5-1 to TRBJ1-5; D is perhaps TRBD1 (5 bases). Germline assignment: CDR1 SGHRS and CDR2 YFSETQ. The V gene lost 0 bases and the J gene lost 5 bases, with 12 bases spanning the gap. The CDR3 is made up of 15 amino acids. The CDR3 coding sequence is TGCGCCAGCAGCTTGGGAGGGGACCCCGATCAGCCCCAGCATTTT. Protein sequence: CASSLGGDPDQPQHF.

Remarks on this clonotype: This likely came from a read error, as a far larger clone is one base away. The CDR3 carries no conserved terminal phenylalanine or tryptophan, so it likely arises from a read error. This chain links TRBV7-9 with TRBJ2-3; 8 positions agree with TRBD2. The CDR3 is made up of 15 amino acids. Germline V gives CDR1 SEHNR, CDR2 FQNEAQ (reference sequence). The V and J ends lost 5 bases and 6 bases, in that order; junction bases with no gene match: 10. The CDR3: CASSRTGGAGDTQYL. The CDR3 DNA is TGTGCCAGCAGCCGAACCGGGGGGGCAGGGGATACGCAGTATCTT.

This clonotype showed up just a few times. The chain employs TRBV4-1 and TRBJ2-1; no firm D call. The ends were cut back, 4 bases at V and 5 bases at J, with 12 bases in the middle. CDR3 length: 14 amino acids. CDR1 is MGHRA, CDR2 YSYEKL, per germline. The CDR3 protein is CASSPDPSNNEQFF. The CDR3 nucleotides are TGCGCCAGCAGCCCGGACCCTTCTAACAATGAGCAGTTCTTC.

This clonotype was observed many times. The genes are TRBV20-1 and TRBJ1-6; D might be TRBD1 (5 bases). The CDR3 totals 13 residues. Germline CDR1 is DFQATT and CDR2 is SNEGSKA (reference sequence). Trimming took off 2 bases at V and 6 bases at J, with 8 bases between the two ends. CDR3: CSARQGSNSPLHF. CDR3 in DNA: TGCAGTGCTAGACAGGGTAGTAATTCACCCCTCCACTTT.

This clonotype has ten or more counts. The chain recombines TRBV11-2 with TRBJ2-1, with D perhaps matching TRBD1 (7 bases). V was trimmed by 1 base and J by 7 bases, leaving 11 bases between them. Germline lookup yields CDR1 SGHAT and CDR2 FQNNGV. The CDR3 runs 14 residues. The CDR3 DNA reads TGTGCCAGCAGCTTAGTCAGGGGGAGGAATGAGCAGTTCTTC. Its protein product is CASSLVRGRNEQFF.

This clonotype showed up many times. The rearrangement uses TRBV28 and TRBJ2-7, with TRBD1 matching over 8 bases. The CDR3 covers 15 residues. Germline CDR1 is MDHEN and CDR2 is SYDVKM. The V and J ends lost 6 bases and 7 bases, in that order; junction bases with no gene match: 14. CDR3 loop: CASSPAQRTGGEQYF. The DNA of the CDR3 is TGTGCCAGCAGCCCAGCCCAGAGAACAGGGGGAGAGCAGTACTTC. Full variable domain (rest looked up from reference TRBV28 and TRBJ2-7): DVKVTQSSRYLVKRTGEKVFLECVQDMDHENMFWYRQDPGLGLRLIYFSYDVKMKEKGDIPEGYSVSREKKERFSLILESASTNQTSMYLCASSPAQRTGGEQYFGPGTRLTVT.

The V gene is TRBV5-4, the J gene TRBJ2-1; 9 bases agree with TRBD1. Germline CDR1 and CDR2: SGHNT and YYREEE (reference sequence). V lost 4 bases, J lost 2 bases, and 10 bases stayed unmatched. This CDR3 has 17 residues. The CDR3 nucleotides read TGTGCCAGCAGCCGTGAGGGGACAGGGTTCCCCTACAATGAGCAGTTCTTC. It translates to CASSREGTGFPYNEQFF.

This clonotype has a count of ten or more. V gene TRBV11-3 combines with J gene TRBJ2-1; D gene ambiguous. The CDR3 spans 15 residues. V gave up 5 bases and J gave up 5 bases, with 16 bases separating them. Germline lookup yields CDR1 SGHNT and CDR2 YENEEA. CDR3 coding DNA: TGTGCCAGCAGCCTGGCGACGGCAGTAAACAATGAGCAGTTCTTC. This codes for CASSLATAVNNEQFF.